The rows below give T cell receptor beta chains drawn from one sample of a study of cytomegalovirus exposure and HLA in healthy donors. Profiling relied on immunoSEQ multiplex PCR, and the TCRdb table lists in-frame clones only, not all of them. Among fewer than 250,000 clones, 75% to 80% were seen once, and the ten largest hold about 1.8%. Sequenced material: PBMCs. The receptor set was obtained from a man between 18 and 35 years old in good health and CMV-seronegative. Each CDR3 is given with its conserved first and last residue. Each record gives: V gene, D gene, J gene, clone size, CDR3 length, CDR3 protein, CDR3 DNA. D genes are given only for firm matches. Clone size is shown for a subset of rows, as once, few, many or a class of expanded clone.

v_call: TRBV7-3; d_call: .; j_call: TRBJ1-1; clone_size: few; cdr3_length: 13; cdr3_aa: CASSQVQGSEAFF; cdr3_nt: TGTGCCAGCAGCCAGGTACAGGGATCTGAAGCTTTCTTT
v_call: TRBV21-1; d_call: .; j_call: TRBJ2-1; clone_size: .; cdr3_length: 18; cdr3_aa: CASSKGRGLAAPSCEQFF; cdr3_nt: TGTGCCAGCAGCAAAGGGAGGGGACTAGCGGCCCCCTCCTGTGAGCAGTTCTTC
v_call: TRBV10-3; d_call: TRBD1; j_call: TRBJ1-2; clone_size: .; cdr3_length: 15; cdr3_aa: CAITREGRGTYGYTF; cdr3_nt: TGTGCCATCACTAGAGAGGGCAGGGGGACCTATGGCTACACCTTC
v_call: TRBV7-9; d_call: .; j_call: TRBJ1-1; clone_size: .; cdr3_length: 16; cdr3_aa: CASSSGGVGLNTEAFF; cdr3_nt: TGTGCCAGCAGCTCGGGGGGGGTCGGCTTGAACACTGAAGCTTTCTTT
v_call: TRBV15; d_call: .; j_call: TRBJ2-1; clone_size: .; cdr3_length: 15; cdr3_aa: CATSRGESSYNEQFF; cdr3_nt: TGTGCCACCAGCAGAGGGGAGAGCTCCTACAATGAGCAGTTCTTC
v_call: TRBV27; d_call: .; j_call: TRBJ1-1; clone_size: once; cdr3_length: 13; cdr3_aa: CASSLLWSAEAFF; cdr3_nt: TGTGCCAGCAGTTTACTATGGTCGGCTGAAGCTTTCTTT
v_call: TRBV7-2; d_call: .; j_call: TRBJ2-2; clone_size: .; cdr3_length: 16; cdr3_aa: CASSLEASVNTGELFF; cdr3_nt: TGTGCCAGCAGCTTAGAGGCTAGCGTGAACACCGGGGAGCTGTTTTTT
v_call: TRBV19; d_call: .; j_call: TRBJ1-4; clone_size: .; cdr3_length: 13; cdr3_aa: CASSISEDEKLFF; cdr3_nt: TGTGCCAGTAGTATATCCGAGGATGAAAAACTGTTTTTT
v_call: TRBV19; d_call: TRBD1; j_call: TRBJ1-5; clone_size: once; cdr3_length: 15; cdr3_aa: CASSKGQGPVMAQHF; cdr3_nt: TGTGCCAGTAGTAAGGGACAGGGGCCGGTGATGGCCCAGCATTTT
v_call: TRBV7-8; d_call: TRBD2; j_call: TRBJ2-7; clone_size: once; cdr3_length: 14; cdr3_aa: CASSTGTSGYEQYF; cdr3_nt: TGTGCCAGCAGCACCGGGACTAGCGGCTACGAGCAGTACTTC
v_call: TRBV7-9; d_call: TRBD1; j_call: TRBJ2-7; clone_size: .; cdr3_length: 14; cdr3_aa: CASSRTGEAYEQYF; cdr3_nt: TGTGCCAGCAGCCGGACAGGGGAGGCCTACGAGCAGTACTTC
v_call: TRBV9; d_call: TRBD2; j_call: TRBJ2-1; clone_size: .; cdr3_length: 16; cdr3_aa: CASSVGTSGVLDEQFF; cdr3_nt: TGTGCCAGCAGCGTAGGGACTAGCGGGGTTCTGGATGAGCAGTTCTTC
v_call: TRBV30; d_call: .; j_call: TRBJ2-2; clone_size: .; cdr3_length: 12; cdr3_aa: CAWSDLARELFF; cdr3_nt: TGTGCCTGGAGTGATCTAGCGAGGGAGCTGTTTTTT
v_call: TRBV5-1; d_call: .; j_call: TRBJ1-5; clone_size: few; cdr3_length: 15; cdr3_aa: CASSLGQGSNQPQHF; cdr3_nt: TGCGCCAGCAGCTTGGGGCAGGGGAGCAATCAGCCCCAGCATTTT
v_call: TRBV2; d_call: TRBD1; j_call: TRBJ2-6; clone_size: .; cdr3_length: 16; cdr3_aa: CASGRQGTAGANVLTF; cdr3_nt: TGTGCCAGCGGAAGACAGGGGACGGCTGGGGCCAACGTCCTGACTTTC
v_call: TRBV30; d_call: TRBD2; j_call: TRBJ2-7; clone_size: once; cdr3_length: 18; cdr3_aa: CAWSVRWGVAGGPYEQYF; cdr3_nt: TGTGCCTGGAGTGTACGGTGGGGGGTAGCGGGGGGACCCTACGAGCAGTACTTC
v_call: TRBV2; d_call: .; j_call: TRBJ2-7; clone_size: .; cdr3_length: 14; cdr3_aa: CASSYGTQTYEQYF; cdr3_nt: TGTGCCAGCAGTTACGGGACACAGACCTACGAGCAGTACTTC
v_call: TRBV7-3; d_call: .; j_call: TRBJ1-2; clone_size: .; cdr3_length: 23; cdr3_aa: CASSLRSWGTLFRQADWNYGYTF; cdr3_nt: TGTGCCAGCAGCTTAAGATCGTGGGGGACCCTCTTTAGACAGGCCGACTGGAACTATGGCTACACCTTC
v_call: TRBV7-6; d_call: TRBD1; j_call: TRBJ2-7; clone_size: .; cdr3_length: 15; cdr3_aa: CASSLGTGTPYEQYF; cdr3_nt: TGTGCCAGCAGCTTAGGGACAGGGACTCCCTACGAGCAGTACTTC
v_call: TRBV7-8; d_call: TRBD2; j_call: TRBJ2-1; clone_size: once; cdr3_length: 16; cdr3_aa: CASRPPGLAGGEEQFF; cdr3_nt: TGTGCCAGCAGACCGCCGGGACTAGCGGGGGGTGAGGAGCAGTTCTTC
v_call: TRBV15; d_call: .; j_call: TRBJ1-4; clone_size: .; cdr3_length: 16; cdr3_aa: CATSRWKGKSDEKLFF; cdr3_nt: TGTGCCACCAGCAGATGGAAGGGGAAGTCCGATGAAAAACTGTTTTTT
v_call: TRBV30; d_call: .; j_call: TRBJ1-1; clone_size: .; cdr3_length: 11; cdr3_aa: CAWSQDTEAFF; cdr3_nt: TGTGCCTGGAGTCAGGACACTGAAGCTTTCTTT
v_call: TRBV30; d_call: TRBD2; j_call: TRBJ2-3; clone_size: .; cdr3_length: 14; cdr3_aa: CAWTLAGGGDTQYF; cdr3_nt: TGTGCCTGGACTCTAGCGGGGGGCGGGGATACGCAGTATTTT
v_call: TRBV4-2; d_call: TRBD2; j_call: TRBJ2-5; clone_size: .; cdr3_length: 18; cdr3_aa: CASSPGRGGARIQETQYF; cdr3_nt: TGTGCCAGCAGCCCCGGGCGGGGGGGGGCACGGATTCAAGAGACCCAGTACTTC
v_call: TRBV19; d_call: .; j_call: TRBJ1-4; clone_size: .; cdr3_length: 13; cdr3_aa: CASATAYNEKLFF; cdr3_nt: TGTGCCAGTGCGACTGCTTATAATGAAAAACTGTTTTTT
v_call: TRBV30; d_call: TRBD1; j_call: TRBJ1-1; clone_size: once; cdr3_length: 15; cdr3_aa: CAWSPDRGVNTEAFF; cdr3_nt: TGTGCCTGGAGTCCCGACAGGGGAGTAAACACTGAAGCTTTCTTT
v_call: TRBV2; d_call: TRBD2; j_call: TRBJ2-3; clone_size: .; cdr3_length: 12; cdr3_aa: CVSSGGVDTQYF; cdr3_nt: TGTGTCTCTTCGGGGGGGGTAGATACGCAGTATTTT
v_call: TRBV5-1; d_call: TRBD1; j_call: TRBJ2-3; clone_size: .; cdr3_length: 13; cdr3_aa: CASSSGQSDTQYF; cdr3_nt: TGCGCCAGCAGCTCGGGACAGTCAGATACGCAGTATTTT
v_call: TRBV4-3; d_call: TRBD1; j_call: TRBJ1-1; clone_size: .; cdr3_length: 15; cdr3_aa: CASSLSQGMNTEAFF; cdr3_nt: TGCGCCAGCAGCCTTTCACAGGGGATGAACACTGAAGCTTTCTTT
v_call: TRBV27; d_call: .; j_call: TRBJ2-2; clone_size: .; cdr3_length: 16; cdr3_aa: CASSLRGAANTGELFF; cdr3_nt: TGTGCCAGCAGTTTACGGGGAGCCGCGAACACCGGGGAGCTGTTTTTT
v_call: TRBV19; d_call: TRBD2; j_call: TRBJ2-2; clone_size: .; cdr3_length: 15; cdr3_aa: CAASREGTNTGELFF; cdr3_nt: TGTGCCGCATCCAGGGAGGGCACGAACACCGGGGAGCTGTTTTTT
v_call: TRBV30; d_call: TRBD1; j_call: TRBJ2-7; clone_size: few; cdr3_length: 18; cdr3_aa: CAWSVRSNRGRRSYEQYF; cdr3_nt: TGTGCCTGGAGTGTCCGCTCGAACAGGGGGCGTCGCTCCTACGAGCAGTACTTC
v_call: TRBV7-8; d_call: TRBD2; j_call: TRBJ2-3; clone_size: .; cdr3_length: 18; cdr3_aa: CASSSGLAGGLSTDTQYF; cdr3_nt: TGTGCCAGCAGCTCGGGACTAGCGGGGGGACTTAGCACAGATACGCAGTATTTT
v_call: TRBV13; d_call: .; j_call: TRBJ2-5; clone_size: .; cdr3_length: 15; cdr3_aa: CASSLEAELQETQYF; cdr3_nt: TGTGCCAGCAGCTTAGAGGCGGAACTCCAAGAGACCCAGTACTTC
v_call: TRBV29-1; d_call: TRBD1; j_call: TRBJ2-7; clone_size: once; cdr3_length: 13; cdr3_aa: CSATGGQNYEQYF; cdr3_nt: TGCAGCGCCACAGGGGGGCAGAACTACGAGCAGTACTTC
v_call: TRBV9; d_call: .; j_call: TRBJ2-7; clone_size: once; cdr3_length: 13; cdr3_aa: CANSEQSFGEQYF; cdr3_nt: TGTGCCAACAGCGAACAGTCCTTTGGGGAGCAGTACTTC
v_call: TRBV4-1; d_call: .; j_call: TRBJ1-2; clone_size: .; cdr3_length: 15; cdr3_aa: CASSQEYADNYGYTF; cdr3_nt: TGCGCCAGCAGCCAAGAATACGCAGATAACTATGGCTACACCTTC
v_call: TRBV28; d_call: .; j_call: TRBJ2-3; clone_size: .; cdr3_length: 14; cdr3_aa: CASSSPTPLDTQYF; cdr3_nt: TGTGCCAGCAGCTCACCTACCCCTTTGGATACGCAGTATTTT
v_call: TRBV21-1; d_call: .; j_call: TRBJ2-7; clone_size: .; cdr3_length: 16; cdr3_aa: CASSKRDIRDSYEQYF; cdr3_nt: TGTGCCAGCAGCAAAAGGGATATCCGGGACAGCTACGAGCAGTACTTC
v_call: TRBV5-8; d_call: .; j_call: TRBJ2-7; clone_size: .; cdr3_length: 16; cdr3_aa: CASSSPGGAYSYEQYF; cdr3_nt: TGTGCCAGCAGCTCCCCTGGGGGGGCCTACTCCTACGAGCAGTACTTC
v_call: TRBV9; d_call: .; j_call: TRBJ1-2; clone_size: few; cdr3_length: 14; cdr3_aa: CASSSSLGSWGYTF; cdr3_nt: TGTGCCAGCAGCTCTAGTCTTGGGAGTTGGGGCTACACCTTC
v_call: TRBV19; d_call: .; j_call: TRBJ1-1; clone_size: .; cdr3_length: 15; cdr3_aa: CASSIIQGSSTEAFF; cdr3_nt: TGTGCCAGTAGTATAATCCAGGGCTCGAGCACTGAAGCTTTCTTT
v_call: TRBV2; d_call: TRBD1; j_call: TRBJ1-4; clone_size: once; cdr3_length: 14; cdr3_aa: CASTRTGTGEKLFF; cdr3_nt: TGTGCCAGCACCCGGACAGGGACGGGTGAAAAACTGTTTTTT
v_call: TRBV7-9; d_call: TRBD2; j_call: TRBJ2-7; clone_size: .; cdr3_length: 19; cdr3_aa: CASSFPWRATSGNPYEQYF; cdr3_nt: TGTGCCAGCAGCTTCCCGTGGCGGGCGACTAGCGGGAATCCCTACGAGCAGTACTTC
v_call: TRBV7-9; d_call: .; j_call: TRBJ1-2; clone_size: .; cdr3_length: 14; cdr3_aa: CASSYSTGNYGYTF; cdr3_nt: TGTGCCAGCAGCTATTCTACAGGGAACTATGGCTACACCTTC
v_call: TRBV30; d_call: .; j_call: TRBJ1-1; clone_size: .; cdr3_length: 15; cdr3_aa: CAWMVGQTLNTEAFF; cdr3_nt: TGTGCCTGGATGGTCGGACAGACCTTGAACACTGAAGCTTTCTTT
v_call: TRBV5-4; d_call: TRBD1; j_call: TRBJ2-5; clone_size: .; cdr3_length: 17; cdr3_aa: CASSRGQGTLQGETQYF; cdr3_nt: TGTGCCAGCAGCCGGGGACAGGGGACCCTACAGGGGGAGACCCAGTACTTC